The clone carrying this TCR beta chain was counted a single time. Its antigen is as yet unknown. These data originate in a study of radiotherapy plus CTLA-4 blockade in lung cancer. Study at large: Objective response rate was about 18%; disease control rate, around 33%.

Focal radiation and CTLA-4 blockade (ipilimumab) were tested in chemo-refractory metastatic non-small-cell lung cancer patients. Study results and caveats: Reports state that early shifts in blood T cell clones, with interferon-beta, best predicted response. Radiotherapy was combined with ipilimumab, and tumor-derived TCR clones then expanded in blood.

The protocol was immunoSEQ multiplex PCR, while the TCRdb copy is restricted to in-frame clones and leaves out a portion. The sample shows over 40,000 clones, 82% of them seen only once. Trimming at V came to 4 bases and at J to 7 bases, leaving 11 bases not matched to a gene. Germline V gene lookup returns CDR1 MNHEY and CDR2 SMNVEV (reference sequence). The length of the CDR3 is 15 residues. The chain carries TRBV27 and TRBJ2-7; 9 bases line up with TRBD2. The input for sequencing was peripheral blood, taken from a patient treated with radiotherapy plus ipilimumab. The sequence was obtained from a human donor with non-small cell lung cancer who had stable disease on radiotherapy plus ipilimumab. CDR3 coding DNA: TGTGCCAGCAGTTCGGTAGCGGGAGACCCTAGGGAGCAGTACTTC. This encodes CASSSVAGDPREQYF.